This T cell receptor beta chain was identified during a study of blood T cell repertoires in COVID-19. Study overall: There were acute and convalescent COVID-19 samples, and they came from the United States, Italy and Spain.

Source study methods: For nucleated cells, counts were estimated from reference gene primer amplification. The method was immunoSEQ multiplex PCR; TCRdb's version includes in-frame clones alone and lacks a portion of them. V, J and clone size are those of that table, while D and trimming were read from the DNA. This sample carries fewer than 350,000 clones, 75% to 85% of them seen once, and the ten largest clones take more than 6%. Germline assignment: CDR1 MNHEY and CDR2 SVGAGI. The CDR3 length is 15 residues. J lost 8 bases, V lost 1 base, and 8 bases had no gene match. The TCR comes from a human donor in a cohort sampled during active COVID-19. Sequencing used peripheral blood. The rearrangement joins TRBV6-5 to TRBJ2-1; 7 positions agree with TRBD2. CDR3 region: CASSYWSGAGYEQFF. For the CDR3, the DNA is TGTGCCAGCAGTTACTGGAGCGGGGCGGGCTATGAGCAGTTCTTC.